This passage covers 4 T cell receptor beta chains from one sample sequenced in a study of blood T cell repertoires in COVID-19. Here immunoSEQ multiplex PCR was the method, and the copy in TCRdb shows in-frame clones only, minus some. The sample has some 510,000 clones, roughly 90% seen once. Sequencing input: PBMCs or T cells enriched from blood (not recorded which). The origin of the receptors is a woman aged 40 to 50 who had recovered from COVID-19.

CDR3 loop: CASSHYGTWNQPQHF. CDR3 in DNA: TGTGCCAGCAGCCACTATGGGACTTGGAATCAGCCCCAGCATTTT. This chain uses TRBV5-5 with TRBJ1-5, with D tentatively TRBD1 (5 bases). V lost 4 bases and J 4 bases, leaving 15 bases between the germline ends. The CDR3 consists of 15 residues. Germline V lookup: CDR1 SGHKS, CDR2 YYEKEE (reference sequence).

The chain couples TRBV29-1 to TRBJ2-2; 7 positions agree with TRBD2. CDR3 length equals 15 residues. CDR1 and CDR2 (germline): SQVTM, ANQGSEA. The J segment lost 0 bases and the V segment lost 5 bases, leaving 6 bases of the junction unmatched. The CDR3 DNA follows: TGCAGCGTTATATCCGGGACTACGAACACCGGGGAGCTGTTTTTT. It is translated as CSVISGTTNTGELFF.

This rearrangement joins TRBV4-1 to TRBJ2-1; a weak D match, TRBD1 (6 bases). CDR3 size: 16 residues. The germline CDR1 and CDR2 sequences are MGHRA and YSYEKL. V lost 5 bases, J lost 1 base, and 15 bases lay in between. The CDR3 reads CASSWSRGDSYNEQFF. The CDR3 DNA follows: TGCGCCAGCAGCTGGAGCAGGGGAGATTCCTACAATGAGCAGTTCTTC.

The chain is built from TRBV7-8 and TRBJ2-5; D remains ambiguous. V was cut by 6 bases and J by 4 bases, with 6 bases left in between. This CDR3 is 11 amino acids long. Germline V gene lookup returns CDR1 SGHVS and CDR2 FQNEAQ. CDR3 sequence (DNA): TGTGCCAGCAGGAAACTAGAGACCCAGTACTTC. It specifies CASRKLETQYF.